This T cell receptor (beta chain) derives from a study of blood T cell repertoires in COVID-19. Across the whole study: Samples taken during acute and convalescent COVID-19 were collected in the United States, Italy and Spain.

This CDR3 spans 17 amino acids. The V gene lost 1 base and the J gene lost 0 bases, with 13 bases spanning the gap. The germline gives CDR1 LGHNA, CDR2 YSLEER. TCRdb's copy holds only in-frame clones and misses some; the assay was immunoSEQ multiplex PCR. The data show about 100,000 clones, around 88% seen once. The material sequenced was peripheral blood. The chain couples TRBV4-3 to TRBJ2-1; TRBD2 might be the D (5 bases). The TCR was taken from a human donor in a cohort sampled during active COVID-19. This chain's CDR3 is CASSQVGELSSYNEQFF. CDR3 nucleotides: TGCGCCAGCAGCCAAGTTGGGGAGCTAAGCTCCTACAATGAGCAGTTCTTC.